This TCR beta chain was sequenced during a study of beta chain features in type 1 diabetes. General study points: The study found moderately but significantly shorter TCRB CDR3s in all four CD4+ subsets of Type 1 diabetes patients. Cells expressing TCR highly could be over-represented by cDNA sequencing.

With regard to this clone: As yet, its antigen is unknown.

Each of the CD4+ naive, central memory, regulatory and stem cell-like memory populations was sorted via CD45RO/CCR7/CD25/CD127/CD95/CD27. Germline V gene lookup returns CDR1 SNHLY and CDR2 FYNNEI. This CDR3 has 12 residues. The V segment lost 4 bases and the J segment 3 bases; nucleotides outside the gene matches: 0. Every bit of the isolated RNA underwent reverse transcription, so sequencing read expressed TCRB transcripts. The assay was immunoSEQ multiplex PCR, and TCRdb's table has in-frame clones only and misses some. The sample has about 150,000 clones, around a tenth seen once. This chain joins TRBV2 and TRBJ2-7, with 7 bases fitting TRBD1. This TCR was sampled from a young man with type 1 diabetes. Sequencing was performed on central memory CD4+ T cells from blood. CDR3 nucleotide sequence: TGTGCCAGCAGTGGACAGGGCTACGAGCAGTACTTC. Translated, it gives CASSGQGYEQYF.